This T cell receptor (beta chain) was profiled in a study of T cell changes during pregnancy in multiple sclerosis. Deletions cut 1 base from V and 5 bases from J, with 10 bases between. In germline, CDR1 is SGHNT, CDR2 YENEEA. This CDR3 spans 14 amino acids. Repertoires were generated with immunoSEQ multiplex PCR, while TCRdb's copy carries only in-frame clones and drops some. The table records some 40,000 clones, roughly 88% of them present only once. This rearrangement joins TRBV11-3 to TRBJ2-3, with a tentative D call TRBD1 (6 bases). Sample: peripheral blood, taken in the second trimester of pregnancy. The receptor comes from a female donor in good health, enrolled as a control in a pregnancy study. The CDR3 DNA follows: TGTGCCAGCAGCTTAGGGGGGCTGAAAGATACGCAGTATTTT. Its protein is CASSLGGLKDTQYF.